These 14 T cell receptor beta chains came from one sample sequenced in a study of cytotoxic CD8 clonotypes in ibrutinib-treated CLL. Profiling relied on immunoSEQ multiplex PCR, and the TCRdb table lists in-frame clones only, not all of them. Here the sample spans about 160,000 clones, roughly four fifths being singletons. Sample: PBMCs, taken after 12 months of ibrutinib treatment. These receptors were collected from a human donor with chronic lymphocytic leukemia.

V is TRBV7-6 and J is TRBJ2-2; D remains unclear. CDR1 and CDR2 from the germline V gene are SGHVS and FNYEAQ. V gave up 8 bases and J gave up 1 base, with 11 bases separating them. The CDR3 sequence is 14 residues long. The CDR3, as DNA: TGTGCCAGCTCCCTTGGGATGAACACCGGGGAGCTGTTTTTT. Its protein product is CASSLGMNTGELFF.

The DNA for the CDR3 is TGCGCCAGCAGCCGTTGGACAGGGGGCGGTGCGAACACTGAAGCTTTCTTT. This codes for CASSRWTGGGANTEAFF. The V call is TRBV4-1, the J call TRBJ1-1, with 11 nucleotides matching TRBD1. Losses at the gene ends were 4 bases for V and 1 base for J; bases not matched to a gene: 8. CDR3 length: 17 amino acids. Germline CDR1 is MGHRA and CDR2 is YSYEKL.

The chain recombines TRBV6-1 with TRBJ1-2; D not certain. CDR1 and CDR2 (germline): MNHNS, SASEGT. The CDR3 consists of 13 residues. The V and J ends lost 2 bases and 8 bases respectively, with 12 bases between them. CDR3 DNA sequence: TGTGCCAGCAGTGAACTAGAAATTTGGGGCTACACCTTC. This encodes CASSELEIWGYTF.

The chain couples TRBV6-1 to TRBJ1-2; D is undetermined. V lost 8 bases to trimming and J lost 8 bases, with 18 bases between them. Per the germline V gene, CDR1 is MNHNS and CDR2 is SASEGT. This CDR3 has 13 amino acids. In DNA, the CDR3 is TGTGCCAGCTCTTCCGTATCGACCGTCGGCTACACCTTC. Its translation is CASSSVSTVGYTF.

This chain joins TRBV11-3 and TRBJ2-3; D perhaps matches TRBD2 (6 bases). Germline CDR1 and CDR2: SGHNT and YENEEA. This CDR3 region has 16 residues. Trimming removed 1 base from V and 1 base from J, with 12 bases in between. The CDR3 sequence is CASSLGGGTGTDTQYF. CDR3 in DNA: TGTGCCAGCAGCTTAGGAGGCGGGACCGGCACAGATACGCAGTATTTT.

The V and J genes are TRBV5-1 and TRBJ1-4; D gene uncertain. Germline values: CDR1 SGHRS, CDR2 YFSETQ. The CDR3 is 15 amino acids. V was shortened by 3 bases and J by 3 bases, with 12 bases between the two germline ends. CDR3 nucleotide sequence: TGCGCCAGCAGCTACAAGGGAGAGCCTAATGAAAAACTGTTTTTT. Protein sequence: CASSYKGEPNEKLFF. The full variable domain, with the rest looked up from reference TRBV5-1 and TRBJ1-4, is KAGVTQTPRYLIKTRGQQVTLSCSPISGHRSVSWYQQTPGQGLQFLFEYFSETQRNKGNFPGRFSGRQFSNSRSEMNVSTLELGDSALYLCASSYKGEPNEKLFFGSGTQLSVL.

The rearrangement links TRBV7-2 to TRBJ1-2, with D possibly TRBD1 on 6 matching bases. CDR3 length equals 13 residues. V was clipped by 5 bases and J by 8 bases, with 15 bases between them. Germline assignment: CDR1 SGHTA and CDR2 FQGNSA. CDR3 coding DNA: TGTGCCAGCAGCACTAGACAGGAGGAGGGCTACACCTTC. It yields the protein CASSTRQEEGYTF.

V usage is TRBV19 and J usage is TRBJ2-6, with D perhaps matching TRBD2 (6 bases). Per germline, CDR1 LNHDA and CDR2 SQIVND (reference sequence). The CDR3 has 16 residues. V lost 7 bases and J lost 4, with 17 bases in between. Here the CDR3 reads CASTPLGEAGANVLTF. The CDR3 coding sequence is TGTGCCAGTACCCCATTAGGGGAGGCCGGGGCCAACGTCCTGACTTTC.

In its sample, this clone was seen once. The rearrangement links TRBV7-2 to TRBJ2-1; perhaps D is TRBD1 or TRBD2 (5 bases each). The CDR3 has 15 amino acids. The ends were cut back, 1 base at V and 7 bases at J, with 14 bases in the middle. Germline V lookup: CDR1 SGHTA, CDR2 FQGNSA. This chain's CDR3 is CASSLDGTRWNEQFF. The CDR3 coding sequence is TGTGCCAGCAGCTTAGACGGGACCAGGTGGAATGAGCAGTTCTTC. Supplemented by reference TRBV7-2 and TRBJ2-1, the full variable domain reads GAGVSQSPSNKVTEKGKDVELRCDPISGHTALYWYRQSLGQGLEFLIYFQGNSAPDKSGLPSDRFSAERTGGSVSTLTIQRTQQEDSAVYLCASSLDGTRWNEQFFGPGTRLTVL.

J is TRBJ1-5 and V is TRBV10-3; D unresolved. CDR1 and CDR2 (germline): ENHRY, SYGVKD. The V gene lost 0 bases and the J gene lost 6 bases, with 9 bases spanning the gap. The CDR3 is 14 residues long. CDR3 amino acids: CAISESGFPQPQHF. The CDR3 DNA reads TGTGCCATCAGTGAGTCGGGGTTTCCTCAGCCCCAGCATTTT.

The rearrangement joins TRBV5-1 to TRBJ2-7; 7 bases are shared with TRBD2. The CDR3 totals 15 residues. In germline, CDR1 is SGHRS, CDR2 YFSETQ. The V gene end was trimmed by 0 bases and the J gene end by 6 bases; junction bases not matched to a gene: 9. The CDR3 DNA follows: TGCGCCAGCAGCTTGGCCCCGGCGGGAGTTGGCGAGCAGTACTTC. Translated, it gives CASSLAPAGVGEQYF.

The chain carries TRBV4-3 and TRBJ2-1; 10 nucleotides line up with TRBD2. This CDR3 has 14 amino acids. Germline V CDR1 and CDR2: LGHNA, YSLEER. This chain's CDR3 is CGRGSGRFFREQFF. CDR3 bases: TGCGGCAGAGGTAGCGGGAGGTTTTTTAGAGAGCAGTTCTTC.

This clone is a singleton in its sample. This chain joins TRBV6-1 and TRBJ1-1, with D possibly TRBD1 on 6 matching bases. V was shortened by 3 bases and J by 6 bases, with 11 bases between the two germline ends. The CDR3 has 13 residues. Germline loops: CDR1 MNHNS, CDR2 SASEGT. Here the CDR3 reads CASSDRGIPEAFF. The CDR3 DNA reads TGTGCCAGCAGTGACAGGGGAATCCCTGAAGCTTTCTTT.

This chain connects TRBV6-6 to TRBJ2-4; TRBD2 might be the D (5 bases). CDR3 size: 14 residues. The V end was cut by 5 bases, the J end by 9 bases, with 17 bases between. Per the germline V gene, CDR1 is MNHNY and CDR2 is SVGAGI (reference sequence). The CDR3 protein is CASSPPIKRAIQYF. DNA of the CDR3: TGTGCCAGCAGTCCACCTATTAAGAGGGCCATTCAGTACTTC.